This T cell receptor (beta chain) was captured by sequencing in a study (dated by TCRdb to 2014 to 2015). In the study overall: The study examined whether tumor-infiltrating Tregs in breast cancer are drawn from blood Tregs or arise in situ by conversion from other CD4+ T cell subsets. Broad study findings and their caveats: The TCR gene usage of tumor memory CD4+ T cells clustered together with blood and lymph node memory CD4+ cells and with lymph node naive CD4+ cells. Rather than covering whole repertoires, validation in the larger cohort was restricted to a single TCR beta V-J rearrangement. Tumor-infiltrating Treg TCR alpha and beta sequences overlapped most with tumor naive CD4+ T cells, then with blood naive CD4+ T cells.

The CDR3 starts with the cysteine, ends with the phenylalanine, and has 14 residues. The CDR3 DNA has 42 bases and is translated from base 1. Ends trimmed: V by 7 bases, J by 6 bases; bases unmatched to a gene: 7. Looking up the germline V gene (reference sequence) yields CDR1 MNHNY and CDR2 SVGAGI. About this clonotype: The antigen this receptor binds is unknown. Base qualities were left out, and no much larger clone turns up one base away.

Full-length TCR variable regions were amplified by 5' RACE PCR using constant-region reverse primers, and then by semi-nested PCR using Nested Universal Primer A. The ReliaPrep RNA Cell Miniprep System was used to extract total RNA, which was then reverse transcribed into 5'RACE-ready cDNA with the SMARTer RACE 5'/3' Kit. Multiplex adaptors were used to barcode full-length TCR alpha and beta libraries, and the barcoded libraries were sequenced on an Illumina MiSeq. For the original study's pipeline: Sequencing data were pooled across the five patients for each of nine subset-tissue groups and compared by unsupervised clustering of TCR gene usage. The Morisita-Horn index was used to calculate repertoire similarity, with shared sequences weighted by how much each contributed to each repertoire. The public reads were quality trimmed at Q25 with fastp and then assembled into clones with MiXCR by TCRdb, keeping productive beta chains. Entries that share a CDR3 protein sequence are merged under the most common genes and DNA. These V and J calls derive from TCRdb rather than the authors' analysis. The sample data list around 34,000 distinct CDR3 sequences, and roughly a quarter of these were observed just once. The leading ten clones occupy approximately 2.1% of the sample.

Cells that were CD4+CD25+CD127-/low were isolated as Tregs. Tregs, naive and memory CD4+ T cells from tumor, blood and ipsilateral draining lymph nodes of about five breast cancer patients underwent full-length TCR alpha and beta sequencing. Tumor tissue and lymph nodes obtained by ipsilateral axillary dissection were perfused with PBS, cut into small pieces and digested using collagenase I and hyaluronidase. Sorted cell populations were confirmed by FACS to exceed 90% purity. This sequence originates from a female donor with breast cancer. The sequencing sample was made of tumor-infiltrating Tregs sorted from the breast tumor. The chain was built from TRBV6-6 and TRBJ1-5, with 9 middle bases fitting TRBD1. The encoded CDR3 is CASTPGTGLQPQHF. The DNA sequence is given as TGTGCCAGCACCCCCGGGACAGGGCTTCAGCCCCAGCATTTT.